The sequence of this TCR beta chain was determined in a study of T cells after yellow fever vaccination. Comments on this clonotype: Its antigen is unidentified.

Whole-study results and caveats: It was a weaker secondary response, yet one that peaked faster, at day 5 versus 15.

V was trimmed by 2 bases and J by 1 base, leaving 9 bases between them. Germline V gene data show CDR1 as SGHDN and CDR2 as FVKESK. This CDR3 is 16 amino acids long. A single record per CDR3 protein comes from TCRdb applying MiXCR to the 5' RACE reads. Of 500,000 to 650,000 distinct CDR3 sequences in the sample, around an eighth were seen once. This sequence was found in a man aged 30-40 years who received the YFV17D yellow fever vaccine. The sample was PBMCs, taken on the day of the yellow fever booster vaccination. V is TRBV14 and J is TRBJ2-6; possibly TRBD1 for D (5 bases). The CDR3 bases are TGTGCCAGCAGCCAATCAAGGGGATCTGGGGCCAACGTCCTGACTTTC. Protein product: CASSQSRGSGANVLTF.